These T cell receptor beta chains were read from a single sample in a study of siplizumab effects on memory and regulatory T cells. Libraries were prepared by immunoSEQ multiplex PCR; TCRdb keeps only in-frame clonotypes and omits some of them. The table includes over 90,000 clones, roughly 92% detected once. Sequencing used CD4+ T cells sorted from blood. The receptor set was obtained from a human donor in good health. Both conserved end residues are trimmed from each CDR3. Each record gives: CDR3 protein, V gene, J gene, clone size. Clone size is given for some rows only: seen once, a few or many times, or a class if the clone is expanded.

CDR3aa: ASSLSTASTDTQY
v_gene: TRBV7-3
j_gene: TRBJ2-3
abundance: NA

CDR3aa: ASSWARASGEQF
v_gene: TRBV11-2
j_gene: TRBJ2-1
abundance: NA

CDR3aa: ASKGQLEEKLF
v_gene: TRBV27
j_gene: TRBJ1-4
abundance: NA

CDR3aa: ATSDSYNEQF
v_gene: TRBV27
j_gene: TRBJ2-1
abundance: NA

CDR3aa: SVEISSGNTIY
v_gene: TRBV29-1
j_gene: TRBJ1-3
abundance: NA

CDR3aa: AWSVQGVGEKLF
v_gene: TRBV30
j_gene: TRBJ1-4
abundance: few

CDR3aa: ASRGVGAQETQY
v_gene: TRBV5-1
j_gene: TRBJ2-5
abundance: NA

CDR3aa: ASSLVGTEAF
v_gene: TRBV11-2
j_gene: TRBJ1-1
abundance: once

CDR3aa: ACSEASTDTQY
v_gene: TRBV30
j_gene: TRBJ2-3
abundance: NA

CDR3aa: ASSSSGVETQY
v_gene: TRBV19
j_gene: TRBJ2-5
abundance: NA

CDR3aa: ASSFGQGNEKLF
v_gene: TRBV5-1
j_gene: TRBJ1-4
abundance: NA

CDR3aa: AWSVSTDTQY
v_gene: TRBV30
j_gene: TRBJ2-3
abundance: NA

CDR3aa: SVGRQENLNTEAF
v_gene: TRBV29-1
j_gene: TRBJ1-1
abundance: NA

CDR3aa: ASSGRAPSVEQY
v_gene: TRBV5-1
j_gene: TRBJ2-7
abundance: NA

CDR3aa: SVSQGREQY
v_gene: TRBV29-1
j_gene: TRBJ2-7
abundance: NA

CDR3aa: ASSSGPMIGETQY
v_gene: TRBV11-3
j_gene: TRBJ2-5
abundance: NA

CDR3aa: ASTLPLQGRGNQPQH
v_gene: TRBV28
j_gene: TRBJ1-5
abundance: NA

CDR3aa: ASSPSGGSEQF
v_gene: TRBV6-6
j_gene: TRBJ2-1
abundance: NA

CDR3aa: ASSEGAGQVNQPQH
v_gene: TRBV9
j_gene: TRBJ1-5
abundance: NA

CDR3aa: ATSSGGASGNTIY
v_gene: TRBV15
j_gene: TRBJ1-3
abundance: NA

CDR3aa: ASTKRDRAYEQY
v_gene: TRBV27
j_gene: TRBJ2-7
abundance: NA

CDR3aa: ASSGSGPGENQETQY
v_gene: TRBV2
j_gene: TRBJ2-5
abundance: NA

CDR3aa: SAGDVNIQY
v_gene: TRBV20-1
j_gene: TRBJ2-4
abundance: NA

CDR3aa: ASGYGTVNTGELF
v_gene: TRBV6-1
j_gene: TRBJ2-2
abundance: NA

CDR3aa: ASSFLRTSGANVLT
v_gene: TRBV28
j_gene: TRBJ2-6
abundance: NA

CDR3aa: ASSLLPRGETQY
v_gene: TRBV27
j_gene: TRBJ2-5
abundance: NA

CDR3aa: ASSPGLAGGRPRFEQY
v_gene: TRBV5-1
j_gene: TRBJ2-7
abundance: NA

CDR3aa: ASSIQGYPTDTQY
v_gene: TRBV19
j_gene: TRBJ2-3
abundance: NA

CDR3aa: ASSRTVGGRNEKLF
v_gene: TRBV14
j_gene: TRBJ1-4
abundance: NA

CDR3aa: ASSLILLAGYEQY
v_gene: TRBV11-2
j_gene: TRBJ2-7
abundance: NA

CDR3aa: ASSHWGTRKNTGELF
v_gene: TRBV7-2
j_gene: TRBJ2-2
abundance: NA

CDR3aa: ASTYGSDNEKLF
v_gene: TRBV28
j_gene: TRBJ1-4
abundance: NA

CDR3aa: ASSLGPVREQY
v_gene: TRBV5-5
j_gene: TRBJ2-7
abundance: NA

CDR3aa: ASSLEPTYEQY
v_gene: TRBV27
j_gene: TRBJ2-7
abundance: NA

CDR3aa: ASSEGATETQY
v_gene: TRBV2
j_gene: TRBJ2-5
abundance: NA

CDR3aa: ASRERENEQF
v_gene: TRBV2
j_gene: TRBJ2-1
abundance: NA

CDR3aa: ASSFHLYISGNTIY
v_gene: TRBV28
j_gene: TRBJ1-3
abundance: NA

CDR3aa: ASSSPPTSAKPRNEQF
v_gene: TRBV5-4
j_gene: TRBJ2-1
abundance: NA

CDR3aa: ASSLAGGPNEQF
v_gene: TRBV5-4
j_gene: TRBJ2-1
abundance: NA

CDR3aa: ASSLDRWREQY
v_gene: TRBV11-3
j_gene: TRBJ2-7
abundance: NA

CDR3aa: ASKGQGTTGELF
v_gene: TRBV19
j_gene: TRBJ2-2
abundance: NA

CDR3aa: ASARNRAMNTEAF
v_gene: TRBV6-5
j_gene: TRBJ1-1
abundance: NA

CDR3aa: ASSEGFLNEQF
v_gene: TRBV10-2
j_gene: TRBJ2-1
abundance: NA

CDR3aa: ASRALGPGEQF
v_gene: TRBV9
j_gene: TRBJ2-1
abundance: NA

CDR3aa: ASRPLRGSPNTEAF
v_gene: TRBV28
j_gene: TRBJ1-1
abundance: NA

CDR3aa: ASSWGLSGELF
v_gene: TRBV7-2
j_gene: TRBJ2-2
abundance: NA

CDR3aa: ASNYGGSGNQPQH
v_gene: TRBV28
j_gene: TRBJ1-5
abundance: once

CDR3aa: ASSYTRQHNEQF
v_gene: TRBV6-5
j_gene: TRBJ2-1
abundance: few

CDR3aa: ASSFGTDNEQF
v_gene: TRBV27
j_gene: TRBJ2-1
abundance: NA

CDR3aa: ASSLNLFRDGNQPQH
v_gene: TRBV5-1
j_gene: TRBJ1-5
abundance: NA

CDR3aa: ASSRGLDVSRDTQY
v_gene: TRBV19
j_gene: TRBJ2-3
abundance: once

CDR3aa: ASSVLTASNNEKLF
v_gene: TRBV2
j_gene: TRBJ1-4
abundance: NA

CDR3aa: ASSSGYEQY
v_gene: TRBV13
j_gene: TRBJ2-7
abundance: NA

CDR3aa: ATRGVPTEAF
v_gene: TRBV19
j_gene: TRBJ1-1
abundance: few

CDR3aa: ASSSGLLEKLF
v_gene: TRBV5-6
j_gene: TRBJ1-4
abundance: NA

CDR3aa: ASSPQGLPNEKLF
v_gene: TRBV7-3
j_gene: TRBJ1-4
abundance: NA

CDR3aa: ASSIEEGLGNQPQH
v_gene: TRBV19
j_gene: TRBJ1-5
abundance: NA